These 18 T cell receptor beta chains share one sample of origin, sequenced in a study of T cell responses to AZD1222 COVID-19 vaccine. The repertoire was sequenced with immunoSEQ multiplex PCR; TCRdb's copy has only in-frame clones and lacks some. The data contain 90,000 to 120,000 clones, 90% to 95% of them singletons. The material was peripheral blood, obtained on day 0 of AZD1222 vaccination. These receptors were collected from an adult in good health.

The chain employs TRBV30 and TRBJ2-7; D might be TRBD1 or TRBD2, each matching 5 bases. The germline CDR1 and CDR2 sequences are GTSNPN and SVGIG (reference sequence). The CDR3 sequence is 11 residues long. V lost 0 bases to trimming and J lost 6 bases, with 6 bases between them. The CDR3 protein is CAWSVGGEQYF. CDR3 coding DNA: TGTGCCTGGAGTGTTGGGGGCGAGCAGTACTTC.

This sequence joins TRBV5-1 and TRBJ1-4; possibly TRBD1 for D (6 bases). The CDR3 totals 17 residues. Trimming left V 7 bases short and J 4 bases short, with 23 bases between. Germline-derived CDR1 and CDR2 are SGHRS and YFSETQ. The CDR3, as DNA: TGCGCCAGCTACCACAGGGTTCAAGGGGGACTTAATGAAAAACTGTTTTTT. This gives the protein CASYHRVQGGLNEKLFF.

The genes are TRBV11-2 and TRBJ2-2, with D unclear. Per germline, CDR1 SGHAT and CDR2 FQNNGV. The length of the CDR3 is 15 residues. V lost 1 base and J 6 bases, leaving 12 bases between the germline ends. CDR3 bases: TGTGCCAGCAGCTTAGGCCCCTACGGCGCCGGGGAGCTGTTTTTT. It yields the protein CASSLGPYGAGELFF.

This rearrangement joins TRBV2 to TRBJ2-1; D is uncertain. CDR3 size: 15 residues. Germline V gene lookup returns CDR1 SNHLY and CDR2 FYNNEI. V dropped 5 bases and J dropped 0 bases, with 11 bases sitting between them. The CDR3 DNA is TGTGCCAGCAGTCTCGGCGGATTCTCCTACAATGAGCAGTTCTTC. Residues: CASSLGGFSYNEQFF.

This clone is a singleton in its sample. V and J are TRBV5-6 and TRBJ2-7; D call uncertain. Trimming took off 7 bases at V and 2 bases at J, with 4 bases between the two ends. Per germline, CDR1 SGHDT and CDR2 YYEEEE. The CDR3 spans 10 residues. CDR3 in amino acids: CASGTYEQYF. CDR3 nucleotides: TGTGCCAGCGGGACCTACGAGCAGTACTTC.

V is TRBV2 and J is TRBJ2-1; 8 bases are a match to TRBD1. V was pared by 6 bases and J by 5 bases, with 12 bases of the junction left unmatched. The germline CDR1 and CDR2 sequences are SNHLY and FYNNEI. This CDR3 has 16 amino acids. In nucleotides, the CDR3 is TGTGCCAGCAGCGATCCTCCGGGACAGGTCGACAATGAGCAGTTCTTC. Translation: CASSDPPGQVDNEQFF.

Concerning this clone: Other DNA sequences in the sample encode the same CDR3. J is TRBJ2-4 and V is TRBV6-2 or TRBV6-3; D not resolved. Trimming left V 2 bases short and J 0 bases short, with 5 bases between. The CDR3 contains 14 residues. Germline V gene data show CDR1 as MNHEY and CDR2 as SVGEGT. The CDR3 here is CASSYGRAKNIQYF. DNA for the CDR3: TGTGCCAGCAGTTACGGGCGAGCCAAAAACATTCAGTACTTC.

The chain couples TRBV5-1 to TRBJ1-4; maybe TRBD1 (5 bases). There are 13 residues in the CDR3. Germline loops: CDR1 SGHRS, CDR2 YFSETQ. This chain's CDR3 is CASRGATNEKLFF. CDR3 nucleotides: TGCGCTTCCCGAGGGGCAACTAATGAAAAACTGTTTTTT.

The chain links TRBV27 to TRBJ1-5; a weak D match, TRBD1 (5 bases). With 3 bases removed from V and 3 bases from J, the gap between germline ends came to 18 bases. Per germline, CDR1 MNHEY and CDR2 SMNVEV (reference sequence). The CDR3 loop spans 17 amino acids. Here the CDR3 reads CASSLTGGSLDNQPQHF. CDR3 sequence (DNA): TGTGCCAGCAGTTTGACTGGGGGGAGTTTGGACAATCAGCCCCAGCATTTT.

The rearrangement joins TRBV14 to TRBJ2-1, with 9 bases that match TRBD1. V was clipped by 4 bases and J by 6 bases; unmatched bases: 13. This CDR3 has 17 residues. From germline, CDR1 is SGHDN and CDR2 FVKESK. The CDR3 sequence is CASSPTFGRQGGNEQFF. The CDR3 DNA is TGTGCCAGCAGCCCCACCTTCGGTAGACAGGGGGGCAATGAGCAGTTCTTC.

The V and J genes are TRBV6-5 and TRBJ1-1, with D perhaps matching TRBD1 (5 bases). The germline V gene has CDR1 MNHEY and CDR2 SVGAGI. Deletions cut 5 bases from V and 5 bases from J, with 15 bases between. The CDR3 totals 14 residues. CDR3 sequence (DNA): TGTGCCAGCAGTCCTCGGACACTCAGAACTGAAGCTTTCTTT. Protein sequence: CASSPRTLRTEAFF.

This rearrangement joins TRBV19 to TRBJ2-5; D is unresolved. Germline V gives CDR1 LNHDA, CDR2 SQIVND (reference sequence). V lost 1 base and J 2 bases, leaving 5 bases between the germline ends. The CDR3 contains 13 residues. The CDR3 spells CASSIGRQETQYF. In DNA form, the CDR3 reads TGTGCCAGTAGTATAGGCAGGCAAGAGACCCAGTACTTC.

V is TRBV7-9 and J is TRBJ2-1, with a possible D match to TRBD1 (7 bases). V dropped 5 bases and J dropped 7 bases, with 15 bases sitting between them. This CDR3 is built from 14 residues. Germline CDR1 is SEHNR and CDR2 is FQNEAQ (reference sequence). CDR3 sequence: CASSPGTAGNEQFF. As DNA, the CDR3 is TGTGCCAGCAGCCCCGGGACAGCGGGTAATGAGCAGTTCTTC.

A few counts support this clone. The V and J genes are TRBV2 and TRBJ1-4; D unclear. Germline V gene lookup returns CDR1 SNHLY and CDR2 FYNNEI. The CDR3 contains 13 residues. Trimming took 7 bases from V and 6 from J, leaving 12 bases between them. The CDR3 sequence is CASTLFIDEKLFF. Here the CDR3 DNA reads TGTGCCAGCACTTTGTTCATAGATGAAAAACTGTTTTTT. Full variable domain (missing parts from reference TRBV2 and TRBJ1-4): EPEVTQTPSHQVTQMGQEVILRCVPISNHLYFYWYRQILGQKVEFLVSFYNNEISEKSEIFDDQFSVERPDGSNFTLKIRSTKLEDSAMYFCASTLFIDEKLFFGSGTQLSVL.

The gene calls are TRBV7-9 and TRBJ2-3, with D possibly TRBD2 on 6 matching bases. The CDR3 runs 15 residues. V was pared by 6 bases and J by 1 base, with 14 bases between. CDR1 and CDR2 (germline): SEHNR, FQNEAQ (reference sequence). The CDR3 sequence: CASSPPGLRTDTQYF. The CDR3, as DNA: TGTGCCAGCAGTCCGCCGGGACTCCGCACAGATACGCAGTATTTT. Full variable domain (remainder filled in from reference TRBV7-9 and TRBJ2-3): DTGVSQNPRHKITKRGQNVTFRCDPISEHNRLYWYRQTLGQGPEFLTYFQNEAQLEKSRLLSDRFSAERPKGSFSTLEIQRTEQGDSAMYLCASSPPGLRTDTQYFGPGTRLTVL.

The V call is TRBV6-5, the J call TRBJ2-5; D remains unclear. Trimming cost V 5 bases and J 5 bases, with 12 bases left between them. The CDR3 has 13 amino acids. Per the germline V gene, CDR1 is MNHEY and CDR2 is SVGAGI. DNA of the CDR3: TGTGCCAGCAGTCCGTCCGGAGCGGAGACCCAGTACTTC. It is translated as CASSPSGAETQYF.

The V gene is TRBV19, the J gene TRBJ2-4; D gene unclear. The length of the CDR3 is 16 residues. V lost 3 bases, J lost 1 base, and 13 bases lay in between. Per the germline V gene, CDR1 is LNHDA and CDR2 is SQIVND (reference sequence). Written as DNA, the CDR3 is TGTGCCAGTAGTATTTGGAAGGCCGACGCCAAAAACATTCAGTACTTC. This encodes CASSIWKADAKNIQYF.

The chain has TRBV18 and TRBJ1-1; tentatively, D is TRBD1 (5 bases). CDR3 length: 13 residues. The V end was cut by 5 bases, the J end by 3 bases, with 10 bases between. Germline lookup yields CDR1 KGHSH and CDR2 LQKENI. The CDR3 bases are TGTGCCAGCTCAACGGGAGGGGACACTGAAGCTTTCTTT. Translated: CASSTGGDTEAFF.